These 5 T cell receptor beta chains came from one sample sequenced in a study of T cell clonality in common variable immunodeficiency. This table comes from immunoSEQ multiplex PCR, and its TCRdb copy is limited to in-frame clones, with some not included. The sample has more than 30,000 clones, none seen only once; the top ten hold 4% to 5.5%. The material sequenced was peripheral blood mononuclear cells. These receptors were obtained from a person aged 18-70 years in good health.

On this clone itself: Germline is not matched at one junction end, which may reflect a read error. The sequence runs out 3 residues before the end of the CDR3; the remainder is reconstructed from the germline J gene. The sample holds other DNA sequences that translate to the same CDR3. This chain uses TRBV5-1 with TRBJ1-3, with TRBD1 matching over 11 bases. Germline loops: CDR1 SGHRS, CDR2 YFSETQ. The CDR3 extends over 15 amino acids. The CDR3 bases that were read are TGCGCCAGCAGCCGGGACAGGGGGACTGGAAACACG. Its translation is CASSRDRGTGNT. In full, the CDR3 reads CASSRDRGTGNTIYF.

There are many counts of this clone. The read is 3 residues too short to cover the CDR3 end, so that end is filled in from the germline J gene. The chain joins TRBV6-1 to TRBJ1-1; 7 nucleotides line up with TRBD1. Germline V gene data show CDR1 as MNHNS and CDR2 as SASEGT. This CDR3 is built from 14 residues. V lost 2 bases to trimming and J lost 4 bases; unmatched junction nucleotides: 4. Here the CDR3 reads CASSEQGGSTEAFF. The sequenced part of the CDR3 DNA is TGTGCCAGCAGTGAACAGGGGGGAAGCACTGAA.

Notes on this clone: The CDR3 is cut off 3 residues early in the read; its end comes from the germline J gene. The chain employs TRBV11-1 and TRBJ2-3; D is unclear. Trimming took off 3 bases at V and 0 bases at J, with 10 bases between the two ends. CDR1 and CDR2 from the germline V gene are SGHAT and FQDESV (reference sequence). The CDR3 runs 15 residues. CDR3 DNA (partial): TGTGCCAGCAGCTTTCGTACGAGGAGCACAGATACG. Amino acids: CASSFRTRSTDT. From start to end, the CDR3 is CASSFRTRSTDTQYF.

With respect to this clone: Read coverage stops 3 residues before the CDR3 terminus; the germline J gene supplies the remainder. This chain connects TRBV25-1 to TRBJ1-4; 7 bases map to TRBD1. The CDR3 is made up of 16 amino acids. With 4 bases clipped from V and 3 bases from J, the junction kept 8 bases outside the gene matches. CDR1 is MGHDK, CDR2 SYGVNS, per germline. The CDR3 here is CASSADKTGSNEKLFF. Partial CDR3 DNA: TGTGCCAGCAGTGCGGATAAGACAGGGTCTAATGAAAAA.

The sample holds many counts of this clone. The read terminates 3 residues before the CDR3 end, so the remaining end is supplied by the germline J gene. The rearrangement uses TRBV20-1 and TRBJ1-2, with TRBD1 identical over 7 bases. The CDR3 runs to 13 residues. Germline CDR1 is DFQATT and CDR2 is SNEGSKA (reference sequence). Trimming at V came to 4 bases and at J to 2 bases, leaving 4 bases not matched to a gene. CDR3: CSAMPTGNYGYTF. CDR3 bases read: TGCAGTGCTATGCCGACAGGGAACTATGGC.